This T cell receptor beta chain derives from a study of blood T cell repertoires in COVID-19. Overall study: The origin of the acute and convalescent COVID-19 samples was the United States, Italy and Spain. Sources were T cells, B-cell-depleted T cells, or PBMCs; the material itself was cDNA or gDNA.

Germline V gene data show CDR1 as WSHSY and CDR2 as SAAADI. The CDR3 sequence is 15 residues long. V was pared by 6 bases and J by 1 base, with 0 bases of the junction left unmatched. Authors' processing steps: Nucleated cell number was recorded as an estimate derived from reference gene primer amplification. Only in-frame clones appear in the TCRdb table, and some are missing; sequencing was by immunoSEQ multiplex PCR. From that table come the V and J calls and clone size; the DNA was used to work out D and trimming. The sample has 140,000 to 150,000 clones, 60% to 85% seen once; the top ten hold 16%.

The sample taken for sequencing was peripheral blood. This rearrangement joins TRBV10-2 to TRBJ2-1; TRBD2 matches at 13 bases. The source is a man aged 45-65 years with acute or convalescent COVID-19. CDR3 in DNA: TGCGCCAGCAGGACTAGCGGGGGGTCCTACAATGAGCAGTTCTTC. It yields the protein CASRTSGGSYNEQFF.